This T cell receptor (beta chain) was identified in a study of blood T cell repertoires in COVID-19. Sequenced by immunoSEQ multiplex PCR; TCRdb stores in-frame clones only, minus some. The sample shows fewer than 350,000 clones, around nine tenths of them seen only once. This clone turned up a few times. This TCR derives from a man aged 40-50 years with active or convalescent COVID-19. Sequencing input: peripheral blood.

This CDR3 is CASSEETGGYNSPLHF. The CDR3, as DNA: TGTGCCAGCAGCGAGGAGACAGGGGGCTATAATTCACCCCTCCACTTT. The V gene is TRBV9, the J gene TRBJ1-6; 9 bases fit TRBD1. The V and J ends lost 3 bases and 3 bases, in that order; junction bases with no gene match: 4. Per the germline V gene, CDR1 is SGDLS and CDR2 is YYNGEE. The CDR3 length is 16 residues. The full variable domain, with the rest looked up from reference TRBV9 and TRBJ1-6, is DSGVTQTPKHLITATGQRVTLRCSPRSGDLSVYWYQQSLDQGLQFLIQYYNGEERAKGNILERFSAQQFPDLHSELNLSSLELGDSALYFCASSEETGGYNSPLHFGNGTRLTVT.